This TCR beta chain was captured in a study of T-cell reconstitution after alpha-beta-depleted transplantation in children. Trimming pared 5 bases from V and 5 bases from J, leaving 15 bases between. This CDR3 is 15 amino acids long. The study's findings and limits: Surviving recipient cells, namely T cells and thymic progenitors, were the source of high day-60 TCRbeta diversity in some patients. Approximately two months post-transplant, alpha-beta T cells reportedly originated from several hundred expanded graft clones. A year had passed since transplant, and T-cell counts and diversity by then came mostly from newly produced T cells.

TCRbeta library construction was performed incorporating unique molecular identifiers. MiXCR, run by TCRdb on the PCR reads, gives a single entry per CDR3 protein. The table records more than 500,000 distinct CDR3 sequences, roughly an eighth of them present only once. This clonotype was seen more than once but under ten times. Its antigen is not known. This chain joins TRBV12-3 or TRBV12-4 and TRBJ2-2; D perhaps matches TRBD1 (5 bases). Sequences were derived from PBMCs, mostly from graft donor cells, sampled 180 days after TCRalphabeta/CD19-depleted stem cell transplant. The sequence was collected from a female patient aged 2-15 years who had a stem cell transplant for aplastic anemia, so the T cells may come from the graft donor. The CDR3 is CASSPQGMMTGELFF. CDR3 DNA: TGTGCCAGCAGTCCCCAGGGCATGATGACCGGGGAGCTGTTTTTT.